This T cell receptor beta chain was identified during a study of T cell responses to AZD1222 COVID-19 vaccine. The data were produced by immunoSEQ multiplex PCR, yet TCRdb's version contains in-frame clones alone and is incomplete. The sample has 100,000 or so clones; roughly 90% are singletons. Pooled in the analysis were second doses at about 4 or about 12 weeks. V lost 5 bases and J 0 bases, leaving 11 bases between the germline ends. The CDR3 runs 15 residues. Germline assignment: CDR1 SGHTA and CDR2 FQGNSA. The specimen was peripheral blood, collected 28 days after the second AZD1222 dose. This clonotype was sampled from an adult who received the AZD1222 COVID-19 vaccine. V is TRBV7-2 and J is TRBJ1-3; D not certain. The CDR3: CASSEGRISGNTIYF. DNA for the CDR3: TGTGCCAGCAGCGAAGGACGCATCTCTGGAAACACCATATATTTT.